Listed below are T cell receptor beta chains from one sample, sequenced in a study of cytomegalovirus exposure and HLA in healthy donors. TCRdb's copy holds only in-frame clones and misses some; the assay was immunoSEQ multiplex PCR. The table lists 100,000 to 150,000 clones, roughly a tenth of them singletons. Material: PBMCs. The receptors derive from a woman in her late teens or twenties in good health and CMV-seropositive. The CDR3 runs from the conserved cysteine through the conserved F or W. The order of the fields is CDR3 length, J gene, clone size, D gene, V gene, CDR3 protein, CDR3 DNA. A D gene is named only where the DNA matches it firmly. Rows may omit the clone size; those that give it use once, few, many or a size class.

14,TRBJ2-1,few,TRBD2,TRBV6-6,CASGSSGIVNEQFF,TGTGCCAGCGGTTCTAGCGGGATTGTCAATGAGCAGTTCTTC
16,TRBJ1-1,few,-,TRBV19,CASSANHDSLNTEAFF,TGTGCCAGTAGCGCGAATCATGACAGTTTGAACACTGAAGCTTTCTTT
14,TRBJ1-2,few,-,TRBV7-9,CASSLATPNYGYTF,TGTGCCAGCAGCTTAGCGACACCAAACTATGGCTACACCTTC
15,TRBJ1-4,-,TRBD1,TRBV7-6,CASSLAGTGSEKLFF,TGTGCCAGCAGCTTAGCGGGGACAGGGTCTGAAAAACTGTTTTTT
17,TRBJ2-7,few,TRBD2,TRBV5-6,CASSYLRRRLALNEQYF,TGTGCCAGCAGCTACCTCCGCCGGAGACTAGCGCTTAACGAGCAGTACTTC
13,TRBJ1-3,-,-,TRBV19,CATRVRSGNTIYF,TGTGCCACCAGGGTTCGCTCTGGAAACACCATATATTTT
17,TRBJ2-7,-,TRBD1,TRBV27,CASSYRDRGDPPYEQYF,TGTGCCAGCAGTTACCGGGACAGGGGTGATCCCCCCTACGAGCAGTACTTC
14,TRBJ2-1,few,TRBD2,TRBV29-1,CSVYFSGRGNEQFF,TGCAGCGTTTATTTTAGCGGGAGGGGCAATGAGCAGTTCTTC
15,TRBJ2-3,-,TRBD1,TRBV30,CAWSQTGIDTDTQYF,TGTGCCTGGAGTCAGACAGGGATCGACACAGATACGCAGTATTTT
17,TRBJ2-3,-,TRBD2,TRBV28,CASSSSGSYSTTDTQYF,TGTGCCAGCAGTTCTAGCGGGAGTTACTCTACAACAGATACGCAGTATTTT
15,TRBJ2-1,few,-,TRBV5-6,CASSLYWTEDNEQFF,TGTGCCAGCAGCTTGTACTGGACAGAGGACAATGAGCAGTTCTTC
15,TRBJ1-2,-,TRBD1,TRBV6-1,CASNGQGGLLYGYTF,TGTGCCAGCAACGGACAGGGGGGGCTTTTGTATGGCTACACCTTC
13,TRBJ2-2,few,-,TRBV30,CAWSVMATGELFF,TGTGCCTGGAGTGTCATGGCCACCGGGGAGCTGTTTTTT
14,TRBJ1-1,-,-,TRBV4-1,CASSQAPSGTEAFF,TGCGCCAGCAGCCAAGCCCCCTCGGGGACTGAAGCTTTCTTT
14,TRBJ2-2,few,-,TRBV6-6,CASSEGGRTGELFF,TGTGCCAGCAGTGAGGGGGGGCGTACCGGGGAGCTGTTTTTT
15,TRBJ1-1,-,TRBD1,TRBV27,CASSFSGTGGTEAFF,TGTGCCAGCAGTTTCTCAGGGACAGGGGGGACTGAAGCTTTCTTT
14,TRBJ1-1,few,-,TRBV19,CASSHRVLNTEAFF,TGTGCCAGTAGCCACAGGGTATTGAACACTGAAGCTTTCTTT